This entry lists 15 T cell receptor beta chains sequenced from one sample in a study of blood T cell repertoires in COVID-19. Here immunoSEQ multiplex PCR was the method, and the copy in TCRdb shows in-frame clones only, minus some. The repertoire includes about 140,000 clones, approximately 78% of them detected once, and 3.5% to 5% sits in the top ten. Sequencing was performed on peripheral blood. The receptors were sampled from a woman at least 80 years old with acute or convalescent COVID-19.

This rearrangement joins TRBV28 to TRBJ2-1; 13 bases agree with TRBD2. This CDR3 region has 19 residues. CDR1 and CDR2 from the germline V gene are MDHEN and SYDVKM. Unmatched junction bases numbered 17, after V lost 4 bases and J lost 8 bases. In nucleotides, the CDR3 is TGTGCCAGCAGTTCAACTAGCGGGGGGGCTCCATTCTCCATCTATGAGCAGTTCTTC. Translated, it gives CASSSTSGGAPFSIYEQFF.

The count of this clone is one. CDR3 in DNA: TGTGCCAGCAGCCCGGGACTAGCCTACGAGCAGTACTTC. Translated, it gives CASSPGLAYEQYF. This chain joins TRBV5-6 and TRBJ2-7, with 8 bases identical to TRBD2. Germline V lookup: CDR1 SGHDT, CDR2 YYEEEE. This CDR3 has 13 residues. With V trimmed by 4 bases and J by 2 bases, 2 bases remained unmatched.

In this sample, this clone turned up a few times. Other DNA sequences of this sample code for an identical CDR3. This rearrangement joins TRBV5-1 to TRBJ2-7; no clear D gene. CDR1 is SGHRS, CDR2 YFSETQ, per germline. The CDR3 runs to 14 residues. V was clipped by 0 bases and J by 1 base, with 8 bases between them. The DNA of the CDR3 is TGCGCCAGCAGCTTGGTGGGCTCTTCCTACGAGCAGTACTTC. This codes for CASSLVGSSYEQYF.

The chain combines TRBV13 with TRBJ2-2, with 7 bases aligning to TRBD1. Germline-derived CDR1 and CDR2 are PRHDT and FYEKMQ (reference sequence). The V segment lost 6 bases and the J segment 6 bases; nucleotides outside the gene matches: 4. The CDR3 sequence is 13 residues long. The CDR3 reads CASRRGPAGELFF. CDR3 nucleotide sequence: TGTGCCAGCAGGAGGGGGCCGGCCGGGGAGCTGTTTTTT.

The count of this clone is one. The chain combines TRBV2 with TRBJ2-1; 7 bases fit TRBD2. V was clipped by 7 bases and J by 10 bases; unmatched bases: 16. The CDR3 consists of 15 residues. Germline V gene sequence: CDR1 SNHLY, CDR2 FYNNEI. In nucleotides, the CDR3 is TGTGCCAGCACCCCTGAAGGGAGGGCCAGGAGGGAGCAGTTCTTC. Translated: CASTPEGRARREQFF.

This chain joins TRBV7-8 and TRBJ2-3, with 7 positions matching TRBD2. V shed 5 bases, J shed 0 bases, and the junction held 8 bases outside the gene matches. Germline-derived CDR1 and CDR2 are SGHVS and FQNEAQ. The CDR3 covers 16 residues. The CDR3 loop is CASSLLRTRSTDTQYF. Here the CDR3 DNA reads TGTGCCAGCAGCCTCCTTAGGACTAGGAGCACAGATACGCAGTATTTT.

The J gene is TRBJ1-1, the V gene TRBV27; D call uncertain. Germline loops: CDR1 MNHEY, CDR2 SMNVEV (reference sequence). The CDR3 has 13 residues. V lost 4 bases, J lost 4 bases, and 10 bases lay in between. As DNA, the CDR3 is TGTGCCAGCAGTTATTTTCTAGGCACTGAAGCTTTCTTT. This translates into CASSYFLGTEAFF.

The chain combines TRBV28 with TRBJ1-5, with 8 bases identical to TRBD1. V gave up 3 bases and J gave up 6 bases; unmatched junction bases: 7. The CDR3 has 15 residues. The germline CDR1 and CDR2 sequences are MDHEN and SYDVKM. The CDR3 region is CASSLSAQGAQPQHF. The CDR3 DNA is TGTGCCAGCAGTTTGAGTGCTCAGGGGGCTCAGCCCCAGCATTTT.

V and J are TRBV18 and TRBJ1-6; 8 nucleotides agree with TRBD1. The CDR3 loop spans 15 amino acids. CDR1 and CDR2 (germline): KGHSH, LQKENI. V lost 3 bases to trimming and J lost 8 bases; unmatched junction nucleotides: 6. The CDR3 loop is CASSPTGGKDSPLHF. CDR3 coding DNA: TGTGCCAGCTCACCTACAGGGGGTAAGGATTCACCCCTCCACTTT.

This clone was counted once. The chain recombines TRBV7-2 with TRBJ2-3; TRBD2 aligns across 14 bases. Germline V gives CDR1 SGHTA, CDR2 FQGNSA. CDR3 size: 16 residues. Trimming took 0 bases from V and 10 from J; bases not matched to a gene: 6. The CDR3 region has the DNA TGTGCCAGCAGCTTAGCCGCGGGACTAGCGGGAGTGCCGCAGTATTTT. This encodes CASSLAAGLAGVPQYF.

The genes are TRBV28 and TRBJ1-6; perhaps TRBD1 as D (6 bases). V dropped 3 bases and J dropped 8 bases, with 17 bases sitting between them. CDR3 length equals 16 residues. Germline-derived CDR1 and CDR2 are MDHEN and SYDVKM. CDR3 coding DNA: TGTGCCAGCAGTTTTCGTGGACAGTTAAATTATTCACCCCTCCACTTT. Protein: CASSFRGQLNYSPLHF.

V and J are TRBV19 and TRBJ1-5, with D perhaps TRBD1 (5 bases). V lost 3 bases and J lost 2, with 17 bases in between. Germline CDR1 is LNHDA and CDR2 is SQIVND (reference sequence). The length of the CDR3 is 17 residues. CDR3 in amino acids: CASSIPRGEYRNQPQHF. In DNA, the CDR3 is TGTGCCAGTAGTATCCCCCGGGGGGAGTACCGCAATCAGCCCCAGCATTTT.

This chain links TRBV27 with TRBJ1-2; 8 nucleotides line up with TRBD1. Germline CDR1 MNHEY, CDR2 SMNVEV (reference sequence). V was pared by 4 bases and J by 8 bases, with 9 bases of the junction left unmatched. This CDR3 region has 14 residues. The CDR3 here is CASSYRTGLDGYTF. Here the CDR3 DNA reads TGTGCCAGCAGTTATCGGACAGGGCTCGACGGCTACACCTTC.

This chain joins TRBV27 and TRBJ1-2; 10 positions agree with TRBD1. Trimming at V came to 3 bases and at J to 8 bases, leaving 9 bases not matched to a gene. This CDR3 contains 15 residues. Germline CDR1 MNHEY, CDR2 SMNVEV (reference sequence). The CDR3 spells CASSFSGTGVSGYTF. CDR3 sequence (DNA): TGTGCCAGCAGTTTCTCCGGGACAGGGGTGTCCGGCTACACCTTC.

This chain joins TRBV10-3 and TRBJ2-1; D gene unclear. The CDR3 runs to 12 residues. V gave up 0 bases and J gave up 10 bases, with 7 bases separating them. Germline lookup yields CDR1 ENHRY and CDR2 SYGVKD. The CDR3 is CAISESMREQFF. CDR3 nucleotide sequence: TGTGCCATCAGTGAGTCGATGAGGGAGCAGTTCTTC.